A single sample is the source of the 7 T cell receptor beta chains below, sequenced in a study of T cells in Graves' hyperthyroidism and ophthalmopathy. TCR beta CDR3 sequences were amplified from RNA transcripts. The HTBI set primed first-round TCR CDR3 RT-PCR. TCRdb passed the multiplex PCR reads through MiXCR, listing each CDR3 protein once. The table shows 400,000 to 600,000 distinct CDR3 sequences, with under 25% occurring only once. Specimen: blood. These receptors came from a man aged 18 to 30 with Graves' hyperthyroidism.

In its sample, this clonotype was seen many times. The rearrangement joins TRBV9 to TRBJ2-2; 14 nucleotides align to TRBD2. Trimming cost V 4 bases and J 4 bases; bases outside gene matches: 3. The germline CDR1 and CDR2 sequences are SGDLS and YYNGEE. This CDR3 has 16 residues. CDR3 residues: CASSLGTSGGTGELFF. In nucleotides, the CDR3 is TGTGCCAGCAGCCTAGGGACTAGCGGGGGCACCGGGGAGCTGTTTTTT.

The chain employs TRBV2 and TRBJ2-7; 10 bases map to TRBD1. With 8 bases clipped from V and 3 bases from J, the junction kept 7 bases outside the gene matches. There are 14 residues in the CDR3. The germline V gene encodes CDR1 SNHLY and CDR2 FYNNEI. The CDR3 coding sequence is TGTGCCAGCCAACGGGACAGGGGAAACTACGAGCAGTACTTC. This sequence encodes CASQRDRGNYEQYF.

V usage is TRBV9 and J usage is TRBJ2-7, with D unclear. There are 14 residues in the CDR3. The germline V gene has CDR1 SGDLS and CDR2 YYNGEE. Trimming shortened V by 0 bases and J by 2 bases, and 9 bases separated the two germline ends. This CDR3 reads CASSVVGVTYEQYF. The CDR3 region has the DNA TGTGCCAGCAGCGTAGTTGGGGTTACCTACGAGCAGTACTTC. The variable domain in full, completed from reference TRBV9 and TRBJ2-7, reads DSGVTQTPKHLITATGQRVTLRCSPRSGDLSVYWYQQSLDQGLQFLIQYYNGEERAKGNILERFSAQQFPDLHSELNLSSLELGDSALYFCASSVVGVTYEQYFGPGTRLTVT.

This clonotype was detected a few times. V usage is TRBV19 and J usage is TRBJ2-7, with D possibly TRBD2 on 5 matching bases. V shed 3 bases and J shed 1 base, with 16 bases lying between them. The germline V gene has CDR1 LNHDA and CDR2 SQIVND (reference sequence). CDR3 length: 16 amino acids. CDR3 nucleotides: TGTGCCAGTAGTATTTTAGGGCCAGGAGGATCCTACGAGCAGTACTTC. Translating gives CASSILGPGGSYEQYF.

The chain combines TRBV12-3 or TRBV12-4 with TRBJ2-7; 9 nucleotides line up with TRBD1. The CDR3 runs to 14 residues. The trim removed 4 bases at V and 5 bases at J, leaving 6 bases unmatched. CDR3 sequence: CASSSLGQGNEQYF. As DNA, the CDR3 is TGTGCCAGCAGTTCACTGGGACAGGGAAACGAGCAGTACTTC.

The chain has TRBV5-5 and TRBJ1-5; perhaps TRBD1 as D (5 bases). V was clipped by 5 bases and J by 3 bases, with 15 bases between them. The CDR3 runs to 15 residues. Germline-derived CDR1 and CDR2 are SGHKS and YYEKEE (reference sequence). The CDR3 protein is CASRWGPVPNQPQHF. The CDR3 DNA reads TGTGCCAGCAGGTGGGGACCCGTCCCCAATCAGCCCCAGCATTTT.

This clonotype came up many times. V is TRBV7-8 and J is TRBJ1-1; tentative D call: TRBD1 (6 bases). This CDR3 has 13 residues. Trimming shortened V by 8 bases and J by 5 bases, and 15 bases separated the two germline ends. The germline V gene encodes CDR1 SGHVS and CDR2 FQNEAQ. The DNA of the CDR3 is TGTGCCAGCGGCAGGGGCATGGGAACTGAAGCTTTCTTT. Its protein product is CASGRGMGTEAFF.